This TCR beta chain was retrieved from a study of T cells in Graves' hyperthyroidism and ophthalmopathy. Study information: Peripheral blood collection took place at initial diagnosis, before any treatment. Study results and limitations: Among clonotypes expanded in thyroid above 0.001, most were also found in blood.

The study enrolled patients aged 18 to 65 with newly diagnosed hyperthyroidism of under 2 months' duration. Diagnosing involved the use of clinical symptoms, serum thyroxine and TRAb, thyroid ultrasound and orbital computed tomography. This clonotype has more than one count but fewer than ten. Its antigen is undetermined. A read error may produce the germline difference seen at one junction end. TCR beta CDR3 sequences were amplified from RNA transcripts. The HTBI set primed first-round TCR CDR3 RT-PCR. TCRdb analysed the multiplex PCR reads with MiXCR anew, one entry per CDR3 protein. The sample holds about 840,000 distinct CDR3 sequences, 35% to 40% seen once. Germline CDR1 and CDR2: SGHRS and YFSETQ. This CDR3 is 15 amino acids long.

V is TRBV5-1 and J is TRBJ2-7; D not resolved. The clonotype comes from a man younger than 35 with Graves' hyperthyroidism. Sample: blood. The DNA of the CDR3 is TGTGCCAGCAGCCCACGGTCTCCCGCCAGTGGCGAGCAGTACTTC. It yields the protein CASSPRSPASGEQYF.